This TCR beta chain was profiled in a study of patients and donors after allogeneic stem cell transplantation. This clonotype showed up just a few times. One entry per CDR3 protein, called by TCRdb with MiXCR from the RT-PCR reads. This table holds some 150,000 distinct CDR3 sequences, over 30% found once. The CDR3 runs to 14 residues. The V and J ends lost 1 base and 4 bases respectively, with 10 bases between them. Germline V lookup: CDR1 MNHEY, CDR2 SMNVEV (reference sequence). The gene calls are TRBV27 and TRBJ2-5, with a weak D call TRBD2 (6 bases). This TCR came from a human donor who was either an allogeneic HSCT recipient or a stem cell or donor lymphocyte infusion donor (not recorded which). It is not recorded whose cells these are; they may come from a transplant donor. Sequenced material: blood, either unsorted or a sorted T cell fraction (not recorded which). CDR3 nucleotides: TGTGCCAGCAGTTTATGGGGAGGAGGAGAGACCCAGTACTTC. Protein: CASSLWGGGETQYF.